A single sample gave rise to the 3 T cell receptor beta chains below, sequenced in a study of tumor and adjacent non-tumor tissue in lung cancer. TCRbeta libraries were built with three rounds of nested PCR, modified from ARM-PCR. In TCRdb, the multiplex PCR reads were re-called with MiXCR into one record per CDR3 protein. The sample records about 48,000 distinct CDR3 sequences, around 67% being singletons. RNA was extracted from bulk tissue without any cell sorting. More than 3 cm separated this lung sample from the edge of the tumor. Material for sequencing was distant non-tumor lung tissue. All receptors derive from a woman aged 65 to 85 with non-small cell lung cancer.

This clonotype appeared a single time. This chain connects TRBV7-9 to TRBJ2-1; D is perhaps TRBD2 (6 bases). The CDR3 extends over 13 amino acids. CDR1 is SEHNR, CDR2 FQNEAQ, per germline (reference sequence). The CDR3 sequence is CSTSYEGLGEQFF. For the CDR3, the DNA is TGTTCTACTAGCTACGAAGGGTTGGGTGAGCAGTTCTTC. The full variable domain, rest sourced from reference TRBV7-9 and TRBJ2-1, is DTGVSQNPRHKITKRGQNVTFRCDPISEHNRLYWYRQTLGQGPEFLTYFQNEAQLEKSRLLSDRFSAERPKGSFSTLEIQRTEQGDSAMYLCSTSYEGLGEQFFGPGTRLTVL.

On this clonotype itself: It is unclear where the CDR3 begins or ends on the DNA, so no DNA is shown, and the CDR3 is as TCRdb lists it. This chain links TRBV28 with TRBJ1-2; the D segment call TRBD1 is taken from the table without a DNA check. The CDR3 length is 12 residues, termini included. Germline V gene lookup returns CDR1 MDHEN and CDR2 SYDVKM. CDR3 amino acids: CANRGDSYGCTF.

Many counts were recorded for this clonotype. The chain recombines TRBV7-8 with TRBJ1-5, with D perhaps TRBD1 (5 bases). Per germline, CDR1 SGHVS and CDR2 FQNEAQ. The CDR3 is made up of 14 amino acids. V shed 5 bases and J shed 5 bases, with 13 bases lying between them. Written as DNA, the CDR3 is TGTGCCAGCAGCCGCCTGGTGACAGATCAGCCCCAGCATTTT. Its translation: CASSRLVTDQPQHF.